The 7 T cell receptor beta chains presented below share a single source sample, sequenced in a study of CD8 T cells in Susac syndrome (dated by TCRdb to between 2018 and 2021). Library preparation was by the immunoSEQ multiplex PCR assay. RNA was extracted using the RNeasy kit, and about 0.5 to 1 ug of the RNA was reverse transcribed with random hexamers. TCRdb's own reprocessing of the public reads used fastp at Q25 and MiXCR and kept productive beta chains. For every CDR3 protein sequence, its rows merge into one entry that carries the most common genes and DNA. This sample lists 240,000 or so distinct CDR3 sequences; 95% to 97% were detected once. 0.095% to 0.12% of the sample comes from the top ten. Sample: CD4+ T cells from PBMCs. The receptors were gathered from a human donor with Susac syndrome.

This chain uses TRBV20-1 with TRBJ2-5, with 7 bases matching TRBD2. The germline V gene has CDR1 DFQATT and CDR2 SNEGSKA (reference sequence). Unmatched junction bases numbered 5, after V lost 3 bases and J lost 4 bases. The CDR3 totals 13 residues. This CDR3 is CSARWEGRETQYF. DNA for the CDR3: TGCAGTGCTAGGTGGGAGGGTCGAGAGACCCAGTACTTC.

This clonotype was seen just once. This chain connects TRBV14 to TRBJ1-2; D is unresolved. The V gene lost 0 bases and the J gene lost 4 bases, with 9 bases spanning the gap. The CDR3 is 14 amino acids. Germline-derived CDR1 and CDR2 are SGHDN and FVKESK. Here the CDR3 DNA reads TGTGCCAGCAGCCAAGATCGGCCGGGCTATGGCTACACCTTC. Its protein product is CASSQDRPGYGYTF. Complete variable domain (other parts from reference TRBV14 and TRBJ1-2): EAGVTQFPSHSVIEKGQTVTLRCDPISGHDNLYWYRRVMGKEIKFLLHFVKESKQDESGMPNNRFLAERTGGTYSTLKVQPAELEDSGVYFCASSQDRPGYGYTFGSGTRLTVV.

The rearrangement links TRBV30 to TRBJ1-5; a weak D match, TRBD1 (6 bases). CDR1 is GTSNPN and CDR2 is SVGIG in the germline V gene (reference sequence). The CDR3 spans 18 residues. The V and J ends lost 7 bases and 0 bases respectively, with 25 bases between them. For the CDR3, the DNA is TGTGCCTACGTAAAGGGAGGGACACACCTTTATAGCAATCAGCCCCAGCATTTT. Its translation: CAYVKGGTHLYSNQPQHF.

V is TRBV4-2 and J is TRBJ1-4; perhaps TRBD1 as D (5 bases). Germline V gene sequence: CDR1 LGHNA, CDR2 YNFKEQ. The CDR3 has 16 amino acids. With 4 bases removed from V and 8 bases from J, the gap between germline ends came to 20 bases. CDR3 nucleotides: TGTGCCAGCAGCCTCAATTCCGGGACGGTCCCAGAAAAACTGTTTTTT. Its protein product is CASSLNSGTVPEKLFF.

This chain connects TRBV4-2 to TRBJ2-3; 7 bases agree with TRBD2. V trimming: 0 bases; J trimming: 4 bases; junction bases outside the gene matches: 13. Germline CDR1 and CDR2: LGHNA and YNFKEQ. This CDR3 is 18 amino acids long. The CDR3 loop is CASSQDQYRLAGADTQYF. For the CDR3, the DNA is TGTGCCAGCAGCCAAGATCAGTATAGGTTAGCGGGCGCAGATACGCAGTATTTT.

This sequence joins TRBV7-3 and TRBJ2-7; a possible D gene is TRBD2 (5 bases). CDR1 is SGHTA and CDR2 is FQGTGA in the germline V gene. This CDR3 spans 13 amino acids. The V end was cut by 5 bases, the J end by 6 bases, with 14 bases between. As DNA, the CDR3 is TGTGCCAGCAGCCCCGGGGAGTGGGGCGAGCAGTACTTC. Translated: CASSPGEWGEQYF.

The J gene is TRBJ2-3, the V gene TRBV29-1; 10 bases align to TRBD2. This CDR3 spans 13 amino acids. CDR1 is SQVTM, CDR2 ANQGSEA, per germline. With V trimmed by 6 bases and J by 5 bases, 5 bases remained unmatched. CDR3 amino acids: CSVGLAGVDTQYF. CDR3 in DNA: TGCAGCGTCGGTCTAGCGGGAGTAGATACGCAGTATTTT.